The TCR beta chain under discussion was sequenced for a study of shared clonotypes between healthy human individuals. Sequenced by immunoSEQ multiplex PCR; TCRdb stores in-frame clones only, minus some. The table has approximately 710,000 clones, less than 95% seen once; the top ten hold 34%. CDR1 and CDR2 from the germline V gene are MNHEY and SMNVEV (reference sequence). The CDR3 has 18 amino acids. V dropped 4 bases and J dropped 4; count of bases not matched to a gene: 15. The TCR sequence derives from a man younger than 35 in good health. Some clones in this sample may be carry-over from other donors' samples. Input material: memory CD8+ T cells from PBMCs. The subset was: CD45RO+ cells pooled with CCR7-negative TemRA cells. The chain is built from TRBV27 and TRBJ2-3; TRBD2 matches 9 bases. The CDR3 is CASSSTGVAGVSADTQYF. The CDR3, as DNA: TGTGCCAGCAGTTCAACCGGGGTAGCGGGAGTTAGCGCAGATACGCAGTATTTT.